The 32 T cell receptor beta chains below were found in one sample sequenced in a study of T cell changes during pregnancy in multiple sclerosis. Produced via immunoSEQ multiplex PCR; TCRdb's table is partial and in-frame only. The sample consists of about 62,000 clones, 90% to 95% of them appearing once. The input for sequencing was CD8+ T cells from peripheral blood mononuclear cells, taken in the second trimester of pregnancy. All receptors come from a female donor with multiple sclerosis, enrolled in a pregnancy study.

This clone was seen once. This CDR3 reads CASSFTGEGQYF. In DNA form, the CDR3 reads TGTGCCAGCAGTTTTACAGGGGAAGGGCAGTACTTC. This chain links TRBV27 with TRBJ2-7; 7 bases are shared with TRBD1. Germline V gives CDR1 MNHEY, CDR2 SMNVEV (reference sequence). Trimming cost V 3 bases and J 9 bases; bases outside gene matches: 5. CDR3 length: 12 amino acids.

The chain joins TRBV7-2 to TRBJ2-1; D is unresolved. V lost 3 bases to trimming and J lost 6 bases, with 3 bases between them. Germline values: CDR1 SGHTA, CDR2 FQGNSA. The CDR3 covers 11 residues. The CDR3 DNA reads TGTGCCAGCAGCTTCTCCAATGAGCAGTTCTTC. Translated, it gives CASSFSNEQFF.

This rearrangement joins TRBV1 to TRBJ1-5; the DNA was not compared with TRBD1, the D call given in the table. TRBV1 is an annotated pseudogene. This CDR3 region has 18 residues. The CDR3 reads CTSSQDRSRGEGNQPQHF. The CDR3 DNA sequence: TGCACCAGCAGCCAAGATAGGAGTAGGGGTGAAGGCAATCAGCCCCAGCATTTT.

This chain connects TRBV9 to TRBJ2-3; 8 bases line up with TRBD2. In germline, CDR1 is SGDLS, CDR2 YYNGEE. The CDR3 has 14 amino acids. After removal of 4 bases from V and 3 bases from J, the junction contained 4 bases not matched to a gene. The CDR3, as DNA: TGTGCCAGCAGCCAGAGCGGGAGTACAGATACGCAGTATTTT. It codes for CASSQSGSTDTQYF. Full variable domain (outside the CDR3, taken from reference TRBV9 and TRBJ2-3): DSGVTQTPKHLITATGQRVTLRCSPRSGDLSVYWYQQSLDQGLQFLIQYYNGEERAKGNILERFSAQQFPDLHSELNLSSLELGDSALYFCASSQSGSTDTQYFGPGTRLTVL.

The rearrangement joins TRBV6-1 to TRBJ2-7; D not certain. The germline V gene has CDR1 MNHNS and CDR2 SASEGT. There are 16 residues in the CDR3. Trimming cost V 3 bases and J 5 bases, with 20 bases left between them. CDR3 bases: TGTGCCAGCAGTGAGGTCGGAGTTAGGCCCGACCACGAGCAGTACTTC. Translating gives CASSEVGVRPDHEQYF.

The rearrangement joins TRBV27 to TRBJ2-5; possible D gene TRBD1, 6 bases. The CDR3 loop spans 14 amino acids. V lost 2 bases and J lost 4, with 11 bases in between. Germline CDR1 MNHEY, CDR2 SMNVEV (reference sequence). CDR3 in amino acids: CASSLGAGVETQYF. The CDR3 DNA follows: TGTGCCAGCAGTTTAGGGGCAGGGGTAGAGACCCAGTACTTC.

The chain couples TRBV5-8 to TRBJ1-4; no reliable D call. V was trimmed by 4 bases and J by 8 bases, leaving 21 bases between them. Germline V CDR1 and CDR2: SGHTS, YDEGEE. The CDR3 runs to 16 residues. The CDR3 nucleotides read TGTGCCAGCAGCCTACGCACAACAGCCTCCGGAGAAAAACTGTTTTTT. Protein sequence: CASSLRTTASGEKLFF. Supplemented by reference TRBV5-8 and TRBJ1-4, the full variable domain reads EAGVTQSPTHLIKTRGQQATLRCSPISGHTSVYWYQQALGLGLQFLLWYDEGEERNRGNFPPRFSGRQFPNYSSELNVNALELEDSALYLCASSLRTTASGEKLFFGSGTQLSVL.

The gene calls are TRBV7-6 and TRBJ2-7, with a tentative D call TRBD1 (6 bases). Germline assignment: CDR1 SGHVS and CDR2 FNYEAQ. CDR3 length equals 13 residues. Trimming stripped 5 bases from V and 1 base from J, with 9 bases between. Here the CDR3 reads CASSMGQSYEQYF. CDR3 coding DNA: TGTGCCAGCAGCATGGGACAATCCTACGAGCAGTACTTC.

The V call is TRBV19, the J call TRBJ1-1, with a tentative D call TRBD1 (6 bases). The CDR3 consists of 16 residues. Trimming took 1 base from V and 1 from J, leaving 13 bases between them. Germline V gene data show CDR1 as LNHDA and CDR2 as SQIVND (reference sequence). The CDR3 nucleotides are TGTGCCAGTAGTATAGGGGAGGGGGTGGGGAACACTGAAGCTTTCTTT. This codes for CASSIGEGVGNTEAFF. Variable domain in full (rest from reference TRBV19 and TRBJ1-1): DGGITQSPKYLFRKEGQNVTLSCEQNLNHDAMYWYRQDPGQGLRLIYYSQIVNDFQKGDIAEGYSVSREKKESFPLTVTSAQKNPTAFYLCASSIGEGVGNTEAFFGQGTRLTVV.

This clone was seen just once. In DNA, the CDR3 is TGTGCCAGCAGCTTGGACTTCCTGTACCAAGAGACCCAGTACTTC. Its protein is CASSLDFLYQETQYF. This sequence joins TRBV5-5 and TRBJ2-5; D remains unclear. The CDR3 is 15 residues long. Trimming removed 0 bases from V and 0 bases from J, with 9 bases in between. Germline CDR1 SGHKS, CDR2 YYEKEE (reference sequence). Combining the CDR3 with reference TRBV5-5 and TRBJ2-5 gives the whole variable domain DAGVTQSPTHLIKTRGQQVTLRCSPISGHKSVSWYQQVLGQGPQFIFQYYEKEERGRGNFPDRFSARQFPNYSSELNVNALLLGDSALYLCASSLDFLYQETQYFGPGTRLLVL.

This clone was seen a single time. This chain joins TRBV15 and TRBJ2-3; 7 nucleotides match TRBD2. Germline V gene sequence: CDR1 LNHNV, CDR2 YYDKDF (reference sequence). The CDR3 is 17 residues long. V shed 0 bases and J 3 bases; nucleotides not matched to a gene: 9. CDR3 coding DNA: TGTGCCACCAGCAGAGACCTGATGGGGGGGATAACAGATACGCAGTATTTT. Residues: CATSRDLMGGITDTQYF. Full variable domain (missing parts from reference TRBV15 and TRBJ2-3): DAMVIQNPRYQVTQFGKPVTLSCSQTLNHNVMYWYQQKSSQAPKLLFHYYDKDFNNEADTPDNFQSRRPNTSFCFLDIRSPGLGDTAMYLCATSRDLMGGITDTQYFGPGTRLTVL.

The rearrangement joins TRBV4-1 to TRBJ2-7, with 7 bases fitting TRBD2. Germline V gives CDR1 MGHRA, CDR2 YSYEKL. CDR3 size: 15 residues. J gave up 2 bases and V 3 bases, and 7 bases lay outside the gene matches. DNA for the CDR3: TGCGCCAGCAGCCACCCCCCGGGAGGAGCCTACGAGCAGTACTTC. Translated, it gives CASSHPPGGAYEQYF.

This chain joins TRBV27 and TRBJ1-1, with TRBD1 identical over 8 bases. Looked up from germline, CDR1 is MNHEY and CDR2 is SMNVEV (reference sequence). This CDR3 spans 14 amino acids. V lost 4 bases and J lost 0; bases outside the gene matches: 1. This chain's CDR3 is CASSSTGVNTEAFF. DNA of the CDR3: TGTGCCAGCAGTTCGACAGGGGTGAACACTGAAGCTTTCTTT.

The chain has TRBV6-5 and TRBJ2-2, with TRBD1 identical over 7 bases. The CDR3 sequence is 16 residues long. Per germline, CDR1 MNHEY and CDR2 SVGAGI. V dropped 1 base and J dropped 0; count of bases not matched to a gene: 2. CDR3 amino acids: CASSYWTGANTGELFF. CDR3 sequence (DNA): TGTGCCAGCAGTTACTGGACAGGCGCGAACACCGGGGAGCTGTTTTTT.

The CDR3 here is CASSDRQGFHQPQHF. The CDR3 DNA follows: TGTGCCAGCAGTGACCGACAGGGGTTTCATCAGCCCCAGCATTTT. The rearrangement links TRBV2 to TRBJ1-5, with 8 positions matching TRBD1. From germline, CDR1 is SNHLY and CDR2 FYNNEI. V trimming: 3 bases; J trimming: 5 bases; junction bases outside the gene matches: 6. The CDR3 has 15 residues.

The chain uses TRBV28 and TRBJ2-5, with TRBD2 as a possible D gene (6 bases). Per germline, CDR1 MDHEN and CDR2 SYDVKM. CDR3 size: 13 residues. The V and J ends lost 5 bases and 1 base respectively, with 8 bases between them. CDR3: CASSRLVQETQYF. The CDR3 DNA is TGTGCCAGCAGTCGACTAGTCCAAGAGACCCAGTACTTC.

J is TRBJ2-5 and V is TRBV5-1; 7 bases align to TRBD2. V lost 3 bases and J lost 3; bases outside the gene matches: 5. This CDR3 is 14 amino acids long. CDR1 and CDR2 (germline): SGHRS, YFSETQ. In DNA form, the CDR3 reads TGCGCCAGCAGCTCTAGCGGTAGGGAAGAGACCCAGTACTTC. As protein: CASSSSGREETQYF. The full variable domain, in which reference TRBV5-1 and TRBJ2-5 provide the parts outside the CDR3, is KAGVTQTPRYLIKTRGQQVTLSCSPISGHRSVSWYQQTPGQGLQFLFEYFSETQRNKGNFPGRFSGRQFSNSRSEMNVSTLELGDSALYLCASSSSGREETQYFGPGTRLLVL.

This clone turned up a few times. This chain uses TRBV6-1 with TRBJ1-1, with no clear D. V was pared by 9 bases and J by 7 bases, with 12 bases between. The CDR3 length is 11 residues. Per the germline V gene, CDR1 is MNHNS and CDR2 is SASEGT. The CDR3, as DNA: TGTGCCAGTGACGGGGTGGGTGAAGCTTTCTTT. Residues: CASDGVGEAFF.

The V and J genes are TRBV29-1 and TRBJ2-7, with D perhaps matching TRBD2 (6 bases). Germline CDR1 reads SQVTM; CDR2 reads ANQGSEA. The V end was cut by 3 bases, the J end by 2 bases, with 11 bases between. This CDR3 is built from 13 residues. This CDR3 reads CSVEGSGPYEQYF. Here the CDR3 DNA reads TGCAGCGTTGAGGGTAGCGGACCCTACGAGCAGTACTTC.

The CDR3 nucleotides are TGCGCCAGCAGCCTGGACAGGGTTTACGAGCAGTACTTC. This codes for CASSLDRVYEQYF. J is TRBJ2-7 and V is TRBV5-1; 8 bases are shared with TRBD1. This CDR3 has 13 residues. The germline V gene encodes CDR1 SGHRS and CDR2 YFSETQ. With V trimmed by 4 bases and J by 4 bases, 4 bases remained unmatched. Drawing the rest from reference TRBV5-1 and TRBJ2-7, the complete variable domain is KAGVTQTPRYLIKTRGQQVTLSCSPISGHRSVSWYQQTPGQGLQFLFEYFSETQRNKGNFPGRFSGRQFSNSRSEMNVSTLELGDSALYLCASSLDRVYEQYFGPGTRLTVT.

The chain employs TRBV5-4 and TRBJ2-1, with 11 bases that match TRBD2. V was pared by 4 bases and J by 6 bases, with 6 bases of the junction left unmatched. From germline, CDR1 is SGHNT and CDR2 YYREEE (reference sequence). This CDR3 has 15 amino acids. The CDR3 reads CASSRGTSGINEQFF. CDR3 DNA: TGTGCCAGCAGCCGGGGGACTAGCGGAATCAATGAGCAGTTCTTC.

By sample share, this clone is medium-sized (0.01 to 0.1%). The rearrangement uses TRBV6-6 and TRBJ2-7, with D possibly being TRBD1 (5 bases). V lost 6 bases, J lost 1 base, and 10 bases lay in between. Germline lookup yields CDR1 MNHNY and CDR2 SVGAGI (reference sequence). The CDR3 loop spans 13 amino acids. CDR3 in amino acids: CASSPRQSYEQYF. The CDR3 DNA reads as TGTGCCAGCAGCCCCAGACAGTCCTACGAGCAGTACTTC.

The rearrangement links TRBV6-1 to TRBJ2-7, with TRBD1 as a possible D gene (6 bases). The V and J ends lost 7 bases and 2 bases respectively, with 18 bases between them. The CDR3 contains 15 residues. Germline V gene sequence: CDR1 MNHNS, CDR2 SASEGT. CDR3 sequence (DNA): TGTGCCAGCACCCCGACAGGTACACAAACCTACGAGCAGTACTTC. Amino acids: CASTPTGTQTYEQYF.

V usage is TRBV11-2 and J usage is TRBJ2-7; TRBD2 matches at 7 bases. Germline V gives CDR1 SGHAT, CDR2 FQNNGV. Unmatched junction bases numbered 9, after V lost 7 bases and J lost 3 bases. The CDR3 totals 14 residues. DNA of the CDR3: TGTGCCAGCACCCCAGCTAGCGGCAGCTACGAGCAGTACTTC. Protein sequence: CASTPASGSYEQYF.

The chain employs TRBV4-2 and TRBJ2-5; 8 bases fit TRBD2. The CDR3 consists of 15 residues. With 0 bases clipped from V and 2 bases from J, the junction kept 2 bases outside the gene matches. Per the germline V gene, CDR1 is LGHNA and CDR2 is YNFKEQ. Here the CDR3 DNA reads TGTGCCAGCAGCCAAGAGGAGCGGGGGCAAGAGACCCAGTACTTC. Translating gives CASSQEERGQETQYF.

This chain connects TRBV9 to TRBJ2-1, with D possibly TRBD2 on 6 matching bases. Trimming pared 3 bases from V and 4 bases from J, leaving 20 bases between. CDR3 length equals 17 residues. Germline V gene lookup returns CDR1 SGDLS and CDR2 YYNGEE. The CDR3 loop reads CASSGAGITTTYNEQFF. The DNA for the CDR3 is TGTGCCAGCAGCGGTGCGGGAATAACCACCACTTACAATGAGCAGTTCTTC.

V and J are TRBV5-1 and TRBJ1-1; 8 bases are shared with TRBD1. Germline lookup yields CDR1 SGHRS and CDR2 YFSETQ. V was clipped by 2 bases and J by 5 bases; unmatched bases: 2. The CDR3 length is 13 residues. In nucleotides, the CDR3 is TGCGCCAGCAGCTTCAGGGGGCAAACTGAAGCTTTCTTT. This translates into CASSFRGQTEAFF.

The chain uses TRBV27 and TRBJ2-2; D ambiguous. The length of the CDR3 is 13 residues. Trimming removed 4 bases at V and 1 base at J, with 4 bases between. Germline V gene lookup returns CDR1 MNHEY and CDR2 SMNVEV (reference sequence). CDR3 in amino acids: CASSSLNTGELFF. As DNA, the CDR3 is TGTGCCAGCAGTTCATTGAACACCGGGGAGCTGTTTTTT.

The chain uses TRBV7-9 and TRBJ1-1; 10 nucleotides agree with TRBD1. This CDR3 comprises 14 residues. V was pared by 6 bases and J by 1 base, with 2 bases of the junction left unmatched. Germline V gene sequence: CDR1 SEHNR, CDR2 FQNEAQ (reference sequence). The CDR3 protein is CASRGTGENTEAFF. The CDR3 DNA sequence: TGTGCCAGCAGGGGGACAGGGGAGAACACTGAAGCTTTCTTT.

Details on this clone: In the same sample, other DNA sequences code for this CDR3. The chain has TRBV2 and TRBJ2-5; 7 nucleotides line up with TRBD1. Germline V gene sequence: CDR1 SNHLY, CDR2 FYNNEI. This CDR3 region has 13 residues. Germline trimming cut 4 bases from V and 5 bases from J; bases unmatched to any gene: 4. The CDR3 region is CASSVDRDETQYF. The CDR3 region has the DNA TGTGCCAGCAGTGTCGACAGGGATGAGACCCAGTACTTC. The full variable domain, its missing parts supplied by reference TRBV2 and TRBJ2-5, is EPEVTQTPSHQVTQMGQEVILRCVPISNHLYFYWYRQILGQKVEFLVSFYNNEISEKSEIFDDQFSVERPDGSNFTLKIRSTKLEDSAMYFCASSVDRDETQYFGPGTRLLVL.

The chain uses TRBV7-9 and TRBJ2-7; no firm D call. From germline, CDR1 is SEHNR and CDR2 FQNEAQ (reference sequence). Trimming removed 6 bases from V and 7 bases from J, with 19 bases in between. The CDR3 spans 14 residues. The CDR3 loop reads CASRPPEIQREQYF. The DNA of the CDR3 is TGTGCCAGCAGACCCCCCGAGATCCAACGGGAGCAGTACTTC. Based on the CDR3 plus reference TRBV7-9 and TRBJ2-7, the full variable domain is DTGVSQNPRHKITKRGQNVTFRCDPISEHNRLYWYRQTLGQGPEFLTYFQNEAQLEKSRLLSDRFSAERPKGSFSTLEIQRTEQGDSAMYLCASRPPEIQREQYFGPGTRLTVT.

The chain recombines TRBV4-3 with TRBJ2-7; D perhaps matches TRBD2 (5 bases). V was pared by 5 bases and J by 0 bases, with 5 bases between. The CDR3 is 12 residues long. Looked up from germline, CDR1 is LGHNA and CDR2 is YSLEER. The DNA of the CDR3 is TGCGCCAGCAGCGGGAGCTCCTACGAGCAGTACTTC. Encoded protein: CASSGSSYEQYF.